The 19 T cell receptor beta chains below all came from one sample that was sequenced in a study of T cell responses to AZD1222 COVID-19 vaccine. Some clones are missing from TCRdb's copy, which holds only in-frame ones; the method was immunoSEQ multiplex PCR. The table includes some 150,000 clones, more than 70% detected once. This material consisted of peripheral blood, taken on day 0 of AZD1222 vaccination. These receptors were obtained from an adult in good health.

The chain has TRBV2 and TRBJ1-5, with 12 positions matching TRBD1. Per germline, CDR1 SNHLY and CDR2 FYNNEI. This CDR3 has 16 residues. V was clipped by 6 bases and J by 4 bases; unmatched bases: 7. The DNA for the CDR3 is TGTGCCAGCAGCGCCCAGGGACAGGGGGCGAATCAGCCCCAGCATTTT. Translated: CASSAQGQGANQPQHF.

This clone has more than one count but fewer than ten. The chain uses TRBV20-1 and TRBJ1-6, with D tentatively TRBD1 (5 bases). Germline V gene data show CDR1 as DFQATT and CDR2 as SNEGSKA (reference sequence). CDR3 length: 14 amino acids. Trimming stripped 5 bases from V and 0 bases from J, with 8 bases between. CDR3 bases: TGCAGTGCTCGTGACAGCTCCTATAATTCACCCCTCCACTTT. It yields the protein CSARDSSYNSPLHF.

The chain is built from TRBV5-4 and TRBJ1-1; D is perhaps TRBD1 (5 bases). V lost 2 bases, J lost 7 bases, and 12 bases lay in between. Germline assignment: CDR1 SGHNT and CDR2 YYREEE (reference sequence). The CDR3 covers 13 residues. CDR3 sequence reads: CASSLWDQGEAFF. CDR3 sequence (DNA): TGTGCCAGCAGCTTATGGGACCAAGGTGAAGCTTTCTTT.

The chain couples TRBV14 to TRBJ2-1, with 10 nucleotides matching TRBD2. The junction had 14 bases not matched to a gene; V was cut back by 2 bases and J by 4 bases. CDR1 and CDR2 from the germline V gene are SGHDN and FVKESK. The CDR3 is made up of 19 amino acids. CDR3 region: CASSQHLSNLAGVYNEQFF. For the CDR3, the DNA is TGTGCCAGCAGCCAACACCTTTCCAATCTAGCGGGGGTTTACAATGAGCAGTTCTTC.

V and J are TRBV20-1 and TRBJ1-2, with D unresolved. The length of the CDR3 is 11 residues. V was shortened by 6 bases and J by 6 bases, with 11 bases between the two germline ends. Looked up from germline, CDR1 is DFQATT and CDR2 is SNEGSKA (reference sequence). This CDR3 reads CSATDWDGYTF. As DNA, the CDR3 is TGCAGTGCCACAGACTGGGATGGCTACACCTTC.

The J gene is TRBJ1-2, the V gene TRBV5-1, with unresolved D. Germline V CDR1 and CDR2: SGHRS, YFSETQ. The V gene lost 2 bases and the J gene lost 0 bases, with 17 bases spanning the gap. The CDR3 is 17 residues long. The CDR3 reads CASSFGSGSGANYGYTF. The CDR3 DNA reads TGCGCCAGCAGCTTCGGGTCGGGGAGTGGGGCTAACTATGGCTACACCTTC.

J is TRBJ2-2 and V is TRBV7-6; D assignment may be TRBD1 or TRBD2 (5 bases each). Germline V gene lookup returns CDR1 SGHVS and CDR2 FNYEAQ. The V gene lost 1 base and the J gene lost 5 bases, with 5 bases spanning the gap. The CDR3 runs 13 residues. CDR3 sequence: CASSLGGTGELFF. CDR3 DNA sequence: TGTGCCAGCAGCTTAGGGGGGACCGGGGAGCTGTTTTTT.

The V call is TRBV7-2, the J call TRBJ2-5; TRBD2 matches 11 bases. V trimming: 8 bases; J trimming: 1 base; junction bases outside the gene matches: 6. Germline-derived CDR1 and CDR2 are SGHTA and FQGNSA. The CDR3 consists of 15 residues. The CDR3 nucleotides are TGTGCCAGCCGCAGGACTAGCGGGTTCCAAGAGACCCAGTACTTC. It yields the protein CASRRTSGFQETQYF.

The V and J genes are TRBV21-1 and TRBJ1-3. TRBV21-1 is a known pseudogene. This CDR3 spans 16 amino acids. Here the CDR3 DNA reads TGTGCCAGCAGCAAAGAGGGGGGGGCTAGTGGAAACACCATATATTTT. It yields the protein CASSKEGGASGNTIYF.

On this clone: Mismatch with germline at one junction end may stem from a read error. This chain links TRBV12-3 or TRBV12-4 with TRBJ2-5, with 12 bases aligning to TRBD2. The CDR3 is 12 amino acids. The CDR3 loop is CASTKGLAGFDF. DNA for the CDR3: TGTGCCAGCACCAAAGGACTAGCGGGATTCGACTTC.

Here the CDR3 reads CASRYIGTEAFF. The CDR3 bases are TGTGCCAGCAGGTACATTGGCACTGAAGCTTTCTTT. This chain connects TRBV5-6 to TRBJ1-1, with D unresolved. V was clipped by 5 bases and J by 4 bases, with 9 bases between them. The CDR3 sequence is 12 residues long. The germline V gene encodes CDR1 SGHDT and CDR2 YYEEEE.

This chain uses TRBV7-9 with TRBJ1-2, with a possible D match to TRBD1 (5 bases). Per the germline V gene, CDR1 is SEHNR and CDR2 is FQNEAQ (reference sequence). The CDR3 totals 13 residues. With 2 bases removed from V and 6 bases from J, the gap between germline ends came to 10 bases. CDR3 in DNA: TGTGCCAGCAGCTTAAGAGAGACAGATGGCTACACCTTC. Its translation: CASSLRETDGYTF.

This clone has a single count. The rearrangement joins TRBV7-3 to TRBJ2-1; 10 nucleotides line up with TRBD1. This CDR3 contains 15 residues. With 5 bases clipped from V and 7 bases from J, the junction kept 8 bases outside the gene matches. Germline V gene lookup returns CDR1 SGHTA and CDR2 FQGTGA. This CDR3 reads CASSLARQGANEQFF. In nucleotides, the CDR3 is TGTGCCAGCAGCCTGGCTCGACAGGGGGCAAATGAGCAGTTCTTC.

CDR3 loop: CASSQSSTAWIRSGYTF. CDR3 sequence (DNA): TGCGCCAGCAGTCAATCAAGTACAGCGTGGATTAGAAGTGGCTACACCTTC. The J gene is TRBJ1-2, the V gene TRBV23-1; no definite D call. TRBV23-1 is placed among ORFs of uncertain function. This CDR3 region has 17 residues. V dropped 0 bases and J dropped 7 bases, with 21 bases sitting between them.

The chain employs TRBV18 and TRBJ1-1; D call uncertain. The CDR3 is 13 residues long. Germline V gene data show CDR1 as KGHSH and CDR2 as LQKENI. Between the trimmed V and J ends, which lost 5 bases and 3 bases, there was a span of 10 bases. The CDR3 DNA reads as TGTGCCAGCTCAGTTACGGTCCACACTGAAGCTTTCTTT. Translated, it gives CASSVTVHTEAFF.

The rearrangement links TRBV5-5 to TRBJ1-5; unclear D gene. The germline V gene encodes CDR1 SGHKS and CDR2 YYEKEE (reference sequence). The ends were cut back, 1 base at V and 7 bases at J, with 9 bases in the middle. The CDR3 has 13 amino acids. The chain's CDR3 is CASSLLGNQPQHF. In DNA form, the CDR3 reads TGTGCCAGCAGCTTGCTGGGGAACCAGCCCCAGCATTTT.

CDR3 nucleotide sequence: TGTGCCAGCAGTGCTCTGACAGGGTCGGCCACTGAAGCTTTCTTT. Its protein product is CASSALTGSATEAFF. The V and J genes are TRBV6-1 and TRBJ1-1, with 7 bases that match TRBD1. Germline CDR1 is MNHNS and CDR2 is SASEGT. There are 15 residues in the CDR3. Losses at the gene ends were 4 bases for V and 4 bases for J; bases not matched to a gene: 9.

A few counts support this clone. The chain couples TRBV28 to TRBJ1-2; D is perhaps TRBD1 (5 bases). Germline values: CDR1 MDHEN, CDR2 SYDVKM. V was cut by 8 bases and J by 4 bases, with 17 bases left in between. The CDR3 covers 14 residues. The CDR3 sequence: CASAFTGPPYGYTF. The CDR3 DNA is TGTGCCAGCGCCTTTACAGGCCCCCCCTATGGCTACACCTTC.

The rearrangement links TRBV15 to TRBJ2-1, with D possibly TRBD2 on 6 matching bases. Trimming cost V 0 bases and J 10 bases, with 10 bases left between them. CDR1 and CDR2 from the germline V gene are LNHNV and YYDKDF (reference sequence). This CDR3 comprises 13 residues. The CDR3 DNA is TGTGCCACCAGCAGAGATGTGGCGGGAGAGCAGTTCTTC. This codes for CATSRDVAGEQFF.